A selection of T cell receptor beta chains follows, all from one sample in a study of cytomegalovirus exposure and HLA in healthy donors. Clones were sequenced by immunoSEQ multiplex PCR, and TCRdb holds only the in-frame ones, with some missing. The sample carries 160,000 or so clones, roughly 79% recorded once. Sequences were obtained from PBMCs. The receptors come from a woman in her forties in good health and CMV-seronegative. The CDR3 runs from the conserved cysteine through the conserved F or W. Fields, in order: clone size, J gene, D gene, V gene, CDR3 DNA, CDR3 protein. The D gene is left open where the match is weak. For some rows the clone size is stated as once, few or many, or as a class when expanded; others skip it.

>NA|TRBJ1-2|NA|TRBV30
TGTGCCTGGAGTGGGGACAAAGGCTATGGCTACACCTTC
CAWSGDKGYGYTF
>NA|TRBJ1-2|NA|TRBV6-5
TGTGCCAGCAGGGGGCAAAACTATGGCTACACCTTC
CASRGQNYGYTF
>NA|TRBJ2-2|TRBD1|TRBV6-5
TGTGCCAGCAGTCGGAGACAGGGTTCGACCGGGGAGCTGTTTTTT
CASSRRQGSTGELFF
>once|TRBJ2-7|NA|TRBV6-5
TGTGCCAGCAGTTACTCAGGAGCAGCCACCCAGTACTTC
CASSYSGAATQYF
>NA|TRBJ2-7|NA|TRBV5-1
TGCGCCAGCAGCTTGGCAGGGCCTTTCTACGAGCAGTACTTC
CASSLAGPFYEQYF
>few|TRBJ1-1|TRBD1|TRBV28
TGTGCCAGTCAGGGGGCAGGTGAAGCTTTCTTT
CASQGAGEAFF
>NA|TRBJ2-7|TRBD1|TRBV2
TGTGCCACCGGGGGACAGGGAACCTACGAGCAGTACTTC
CATGGQGTYEQYF
>NA|TRBJ2-2|TRBD2|TRBV4-1
TGCGCCAGCAGCCAAGGAGGACTAGCGGGAGTCGGCACCGGGGAGCTGTTTTTT
CASSQGGLAGVGTGELFF
>few|TRBJ1-4|TRBD1|TRBV5-1
TGCGCCAGCTGCAACAGGGGATCAACTAATGAAAAACTGTTTTTT
CASCNRGSTNEKLFF
>NA|TRBJ2-7|TRBD1|TRBV28
TGTGCCAGCAGGACAGGGGGCTCGTACGAGCAGTACTTC
CASRTGGSYEQYF
>few|TRBJ1-1|TRBD1|TRBV10-3
TGTGCCATCAGTGAGTGGGACAGGGCTAACACTGAAGCTTTCTTT
CAISEWDRANTEAFF
>NA|TRBJ1-3|TRBD1|TRBV11-2
TGTGCCAGCAGACGACAGGGGGATTCTGGAAACACCATATATTTT
CASRRQGDSGNTIYF
>NA|TRBJ2-1|NA|TRBV4-1
TGCGCCAGCAGCCAAGAGTCGGCTAGCGCGTACAACCGGGAGCAGTTCTTC
CASSQESASAYNREQFF
>NA|TRBJ2-7|NA|TRBV15
TGTGCCACCAGCAGCGGACCCAGGGACTCCGCCTACGAGCAGTACTTC
CATSSGPRDSAYEQYF
>NA|TRBJ2-1|TRBD2|TRBV19
TGTGCCAGTAGGCGGGAGGCTCGGAATGAGCAGTTCTTC
CASRREARNEQFF
>NA|TRBJ2-5|TRBD2|TRBV9
TGTGCCAGCAGCCCCCGACCGGGGACTAGCGGGCTAGAGACCCAGTACTTC
CASSPRPGTSGLETQYF
>few|TRBJ2-7|NA|TRBV5-6
TGTGCCAGCAGCTTGCGGACGGGGTATAGCTACGAGCAGTACTTC
CASSLRTGYSYEQYF
>NA|TRBJ2-3|TRBD2|TRBV9
TGTGCCAGCAGCGACCCCGGGACTAGGGACACAGATACGCAGTATTTT
CASSDPGTRDTDTQYF
>once|TRBJ2-3|NA|TRBV9
TGTGCCAGCAGCGTAGCTCCGAGAATCACAGATACGCAGTATTTT
CASSVAPRITDTQYF
>NA|TRBJ2-3|NA|TRBV7-8
TGTGCCAGCAGCTTATTCGGGGTGAGAGATACGCAGTATTTT
CASSLFGVRDTQYF
>NA|TRBJ1-1|NA|TRBV18
TGTGCCAGCTCACCAAGAAGAGATCAGGACACTGAAGCTTTCTTT
CASSPRRDQDTEAFF
>NA|TRBJ1-5|NA|TRBV6-1
TGTGCCAGCAGTATAACAGGGCGACAGCCCCAGCATTTT
CASSITGRQPQHF
>NA|TRBJ1-2|NA|TRBV27
TGTGCCAGCAGTTCTCAGGGATTTGATGGCTACACCTTC
CASSSQGFDGYTF
>NA|TRBJ2-7|NA|TRBV5-5
TGTGCCAGCAGCTTGGAGCGGACCTCGGGGGAGCAGTACTTC
CASSLERTSGEQYF
>NA|TRBJ2-7|NA|TRBV27
TGTGCCAGCAGCCTCTCTTTTAGCTACGAGCAGTACTTC
CASSLSFSYEQYF
>NA|TRBJ1-2|TRBD1|TRBV5-1
TGCGCCAGCAGCCCCGACAGGGCGCAGGGCTACACCTTC
CASSPDRAQGYTF
>NA|TRBJ2-3|TRBD2|TRBV27
TGTGCCCCCCGGGGGGGGGCAGATACGCAGTATTTT
CAPRGGADTQYF
>NA|TRBJ2-5|NA|TRBV9
TGTGCCAGCAGCGTATCGCCCCAGGCAGAGACCCAGTACTTC
CASSVSPQAETQYF
>NA|TRBJ2-5|NA|TRBV5-4
TGTGCCAGCAGCTTAGCCGGGTTGGAGACCCAGTACTTC
CASSLAGLETQYF
>NA|TRBJ1-2|TRBD1|TRBV2
TGTGCCAGCAAGAGACAGGGGGGCGGCTACACCTTC
CASKRQGGGYTF
>NA|TRBJ1-1|NA|TRBV19
TGTGCCAGTAGTATACCAGGGCAGGAAGCTTTCTTT
CASSIPGQEAFF
>NA|TRBJ2-7|TRBD2|TRBV4-2
TGTGCCAGCAGCCTGGAATCCGGGACTATAAATTACGAGCAGTACTTC
CASSLESGTINYEQYF
>NA|TRBJ1-2|TRBD1|TRBV19
TGTGCCAGTAGTATAACAGGGGGCTACTATGGCTACACCTTC
CASSITGGYYGYTF
>NA|TRBJ2-2|TRBD2|TRBV2
TGTGCCAGCAGTGTGGGGACTACGAACACCGGGGAGCTGTTTTTT
CASSVGTTNTGELFF
>NA|TRBJ1-1|NA|TRBV27
TGTGCCAGCAGCCGGGGACAGAACACTGAAGCTTTCTTT
CASSRGQNTEAFF
>NA|TRBJ2-7|NA|TRBV5-1
TGCGCCAGCAGCCTTGAGAGCAGGGTTTACGAGCAGTACTTC
CASSLESRVYEQYF
>once|TRBJ2-2|NA|TRBV7-3
TGTGCCAGCAGCTTAGTGGCAGGGCCGAACACCGGGGAGCTGTTTTTT
CASSLVAGPNTGELFF
>NA|TRBJ2-5|TRBD2|TRBV5-6
TGTGCCAGCGGGGTATTTGGTCTCGGGGGGAGAGAGACCCAGTACTTC
CASGVFGLGGRETQYF